The 29 T cell receptor beta chains given below trace back to one sample, sequenced in a study of cytomegalovirus exposure and HLA in healthy donors (dated 2017 in TCRdb). Receptor amplification or capture employed the immunoSEQ multiplex PCR assay. The multiplex PCR relied on a mix of 60 forward primers for TCR Vbeta segments and 13 reverse primers for TCR Jbeta segments. TCRdb retrieved this table from immuneACCESS and kept in-frame rearrangements only. Not all clones are present; in checked studies, unresolved V genes account for under half, and no reason is known for the remainder. This sample lists hundreds of thousands of clones; around 80% were detected once. 0.55% to 0.7% of the sample belongs to the ten largest clones. Sequencing was performed on PBMCs. The receptors derive from a woman in her thirties or forties in good health and CMV-seronegative.

This rearrangement joins TRBV6-1 to TRBJ1-1, with D unclear. The CDR3 runs to 12 residues. CDR1 MNHNS and CDR2 SASEGT come from the germline V gene. V was trimmed by 6 bases and J by 10 bases, leaving 15 bases between them. The CDR3 coding sequence is TGTGCCAGCAGCGGGGTGGGGAGAGGAGCTTTCTTT. Translating it yields CASSGVGRGAFF.

The rearrangement uses TRBV30 and TRBJ2-5; the D gene is possibly TRBD2 (6 bases). TRBJ2-7 matches the DNA end more closely, so the J call is doubtful. The CDR3 runs 16 residues. Germline CDR1 is GTSNPN and CDR2 is SVGIG (reference sequence). This CDR3 reads CAWSPLGGVSGYEQYF. CDR3 in DNA: TGTGCCTGGAGTCCCCTTGGCGGGGTCAGCGGGTACGAGCAGTACTTC.

CDR3 nucleotides: TGTGCCAGCAGTGTACAGGGAAGCAATCAGCCCCAGCATTTT. Translating gives CASSVQGSNQPQHF. The chain has TRBV6-5 and TRBJ1-5; possibly TRBD1 for D (6 bases). V gave up 5 bases and J gave up 1 base, with 9 bases separating them. Germline assignment: CDR1 MNHEY and CDR2 SVGAGI. The CDR3 has 14 amino acids.

This clone occurred a few times. V usage is TRBV5-1 and J usage is TRBJ1-5; D not certain. V lost 0 bases and J lost 1, with 8 bases in between. In germline, CDR1 is SGHRS, CDR2 YFSETQ. The CDR3 contains 15 residues. CDR3 residues: CASSLAWESNQPQHF. In nucleotides, the CDR3 is TGCGCCAGCAGCTTGGCGTGGGAGAGCAATCAGCCCCAGCATTTT.

The chain uses TRBV9 and TRBJ2-7; no definite D call. Germline CDR1 and CDR2: SGDLS and YYNGEE. This CDR3 is built from 14 residues. V was clipped by 0 bases and J by 2 bases, with 9 bases between them. The CDR3 nucleotides read TGTGCCAGCAGCGTAGAGGCAGGAACCTACGAGCAGTACTTC. Translating gives CASSVEAGTYEQYF.

This clone occurred a few times. The chain is built from TRBV6-5 and TRBJ1-5; D unclear. V dropped 6 bases and J dropped 2 bases, with 14 bases sitting between them. From germline, CDR1 is MNHEY and CDR2 SVGAGI. This CDR3 is 15 amino acids long. This chain's CDR3 is CASSPQLRGNQPQHF. CDR3 in DNA: TGTGCCAGCAGCCCGCAGTTGCGGGGCAATCAGCCCCAGCATTTT.

The chain is built from TRBV7-2 and TRBJ1-3; weak D call: TRBD1 (6 bases). The germline CDR1 and CDR2 sequences are SGHTA and FQGNSA. The CDR3 is 15 amino acids. Trimming stripped 6 bases from V and 0 bases from J, with 12 bases between. CDR3: CASSPQGPSGNTIYF. The DNA for the CDR3 is TGTGCCAGCAGTCCACAGGGTCCCTCTGGAAACACCATATATTTT. The full variable domain, rest sourced from reference TRBV7-2 and TRBJ1-3, is GAGVSQSPSNKVTEKGKDVELRCDPISGHTALYWYRQSLGQGLEFLIYFQGNSAPDKSGLPSDRFSAERTGGSVSTLTIQRTQQEDSAVYLCASSPQGPSGNTIYFGEGSWLTVV.

J is TRBJ2-7 and V is TRBV5-6; no reliable D call. Germline CDR1 reads SGHDT; CDR2 reads YYEEEE. This CDR3 has 16 residues. V was trimmed by 0 bases and J by 0 bases, leaving 13 bases between them. CDR3 residues: CASSLDITRHSYEQYF. CDR3 bases: TGTGCCAGCAGCTTGGATATCACACGCCACTCCTACGAGCAGTACTTC.

This chain links TRBV11-2 with TRBJ1-2; 7 bases line up with TRBD1. This CDR3 is 15 amino acids long. Germline trimming cut 7 bases from V and 4 bases from J; bases unmatched to any gene: 12. Per germline, CDR1 SGHAT and CDR2 FQNNGV. The CDR3 nucleotides read TGTGCCAGCACCAATCAAGGGGGCTTGGTCTATGGCTACACCTTC. It is translated as CASTNQGGLVYGYTF.

The CDR3 DNA reads TGTGCCAGCTCACCACGGGGACTAAACACTGAAGCTTTCTTT. It is translated as CASSPRGLNTEAFF. The chain couples TRBV18 to TRBJ1-1; the D gene is possibly TRBD1 (5 bases). CDR1 and CDR2 (germline): KGHSH, LQKENI. The CDR3 spans 14 residues. The germline V and J ends were trimmed by 1 base and 2 bases, with 8 bases remaining between them.

The J gene is TRBJ2-2, the V gene TRBV7-3; 11 nucleotides agree with TRBD2. CDR1 is SGHTA, CDR2 FQGTGA, per germline. There are 16 residues in the CDR3. J gave up 5 bases and V 4 bases, and 6 bases lay outside the gene matches. The CDR3: CASSSLAGGPTGELFF. Here the CDR3 DNA reads TGTGCCAGCAGCTCGCTAGCGGGGGGCCCAACCGGGGAGCTGTTTTTT.

This clone has more than one count but fewer than ten. The gene calls are TRBV4-3 and TRBJ1-1; D is uncertain. The CDR3 is made up of 13 amino acids. Germline V gene lookup returns CDR1 LGHNA and CDR2 YSLEER. The V end lost 1 base, the J end lost 11 bases, and 14 bases lay between the germline ends. The CDR3, as DNA: TGCGCCAGCAGCCAAGGAGTGAGGCAGCAGGCTTTCTTT. Translation gives CASSQGVRQQAFF.

Comment on this clone: Additional DNA sequences in this sample encode the identical CDR3. V usage is TRBV11-3 and J usage is TRBJ2-5, with D unclear. V lost 4 bases and J lost 5, with 5 bases in between. CDR3 size: 11 residues. Looked up from germline, CDR1 is SGHNT and CDR2 is YENEEA. CDR3 DNA sequence: TGTGCCAGCAGCTCGGGTGAGACCCAGTACTTC. It codes for CASSSGETQYF.

This rearrangement joins TRBV7-2 to TRBJ2-1; TRBD2 matches at 7 bases. This CDR3 has 13 amino acids. Looked up from germline, CDR1 is SGHTA and CDR2 is FQGNSA. Trimming took 5 bases from V and 7 from J; bases not matched to a gene: 5. The CDR3 reads CASSLLGGNEQFF. The CDR3 coding sequence is TGTGCCAGCAGCCTTTTGGGGGGGAATGAGCAGTTCTTC.

V is TRBV4-3 and J is TRBJ2-1, with a tentative D call TRBD1 (5 bases). Trimming removed 2 bases at V and 6 bases at J, with 11 bases between. The CDR3 runs to 14 residues. Germline loops: CDR1 LGHNA, CDR2 YSLEER. CDR3 DNA sequence: TGCGCCAGCAGCCAACAGGGTTCAGCCAATGAGCAGTTCTTC. Translating it yields CASSQQGSANEQFF.

The chain joins TRBV6-6 to TRBJ1-4; 8 positions agree with TRBD1. This CDR3 region has 14 residues. Per germline, CDR1 MNHNY and CDR2 SVGAGI (reference sequence). With V trimmed by 6 bases and J by 8 bases, 8 bases remained unmatched. CDR3 sequence: CASRRDRGGEKLFF. CDR3 in DNA: TGTGCCAGCAGACGCGACAGGGGAGGGGAAAAACTGTTTTTT.

Comment on this clone: The sample contains more than one DNA sequence encoding this CDR3. This chain uses TRBV18 with TRBJ1-1; D remains ambiguous. Trimming removed 2 bases from V and 1 base from J, with 5 bases in between. Germline lookup yields CDR1 KGHSH and CDR2 LQKENI. The CDR3 runs 13 residues. CDR3 nucleotide sequence: TGTGCCAGCTCACCAGGAGGGAACACTGAAGCTTTCTTT. Translated, it gives CASSPGGNTEAFF.

This clone occurred once. V is TRBV5-8 and J is TRBJ1-2, with 7 bases that match TRBD1. The CDR3 has 15 amino acids. Germline trimming cut 2 bases from V and 0 bases from J; bases unmatched to any gene: 4. CDR1 is SGHTS and CDR2 is YDEGEE in the germline V gene. CDR3 region: CASSFMGQTNYGYTF. In DNA, the CDR3 is TGTGCCAGCAGCTTTATGGGACAGACTAACTATGGCTACACCTTC.

This clone appeared a few times. The V call is TRBV5-1, the J call TRBJ2-5; perhaps TRBD2 as D (6 bases). The length of the CDR3 is 16 residues. Germline CDR1 SGHRS, CDR2 YFSETQ. Deletions cut 4 bases from V and 1 base from J, with 17 bases between. CDR3 sequence: CASSRALGGSQETQYF. In DNA, the CDR3 is TGCGCCAGCAGCAGGGCCTTGGGGGGAAGCCAAGAGACCCAGTACTTC.

Note on this clone: Other DNA variants within this sample encode the same CDR3. The rearrangement joins TRBV6-5 to TRBJ1-4; tentative D call: TRBD1 (5 bases). V lost 5 bases and J 3 bases, leaving 10 bases between the germline ends. The germline V gene encodes CDR1 MNHEY and CDR2 SVGAGI. This CDR3 has 14 amino acids. CDR3 bases: TGTGCCAGCAGTCACGGGGGACCTAATGAAAAACTGTTTTTT. Its translation: CASSHGGPNEKLFF.

The chain combines TRBV2 with TRBJ2-5; D gene unclear. This CDR3 spans 16 amino acids. V lost 2 bases and J lost 2, with 15 bases in between. Germline V gene sequence: CDR1 SNHLY, CDR2 FYNNEI. CDR3 in amino acids: CASSEYISGLQETQYF. In DNA, the CDR3 is TGTGCCAGCAGTGAATATATCAGTGGCTTACAAGAGACCCAGTACTTC.

This sequence joins TRBV28 and TRBJ2-7; 7 nucleotides align to TRBD1. The V segment lost 3 bases and the J segment 1 base; nucleotides outside the gene matches: 9. This CDR3 spans 16 amino acids. CDR1 and CDR2 (germline): MDHEN, SYDVKM. CDR3 protein: CASSFAYRGWSYEQYF. The CDR3 nucleotides read TGTGCCAGCAGTTTCGCCTACAGGGGTTGGTCCTACGAGCAGTACTTC.

The chain recombines TRBV6-1 with TRBJ1-5; 11 positions agree with TRBD1. Germline V gene sequence: CDR1 MNHNS, CDR2 SASEGT. After removal of 4 bases from V and 0 bases from J, the junction contained 8 bases not matched to a gene. The CDR3 runs 18 residues. The CDR3 DNA is TGTGCCAGCAGTGCCGGGACAGGGGGGTTGAGTAGCAATCAGCCCCAGCATTTT. Protein: CASSAGTGGLSSNQPQHF.

With regard to this clone: One junction end disagrees with the germline gene, perhaps due to a read error. The chain links TRBV11-3 to TRBJ2-7, with D possibly being TRBD2 (5 bases). The germline V gene encodes CDR1 SGHNT and CDR2 YENEEA. The CDR3 length is 11 residues. The CDR3 protein is CASSFSGSPQF. CDR3 in DNA: TGTGCCAGCAGCTTTTCTGGGAGTCCTCAATTC.

The chain has TRBV12-5 and TRBJ1-2; maybe TRBD1 (5 bases). Germline-derived CDR1 and CDR2 are LGHNT and FRNRAP. CDR3 size: 13 residues. The germline V and J ends were trimmed by 8 bases and 7 bases, with 17 bases remaining between them. The CDR3: CASTLGGNGGYTF. The CDR3, as DNA: TGTGCTAGTACCCTGGGGGGAAATGGTGGCTACACCTTC.

The chain uses TRBV2 and TRBJ2-3; 13 positions match TRBD2. Trimming took 8 bases from V and 7 from J; bases not matched to a gene: 6. Germline values: CDR1 SNHLY, CDR2 FYNNEI. The CDR3 sequence is 14 residues long. The CDR3 DNA is TGTGCCAGCCTCGGACTAGCGGGGGCAAATACGCAGTATTTT. This sequence encodes CASLGLAGANTQYF.

The sample holds one count of this clone. The chain couples TRBV7-3 to TRBJ2-2; 10 nucleotides agree with TRBD1. There are 15 residues in the CDR3. Germline CDR1 SGHTA, CDR2 FQGTGA. V shed 5 bases, J shed 5 bases, and the junction held 5 bases outside the gene matches. CDR3 sequence reads: CASSRGQGETGELFF. Written as DNA, the CDR3 is TGTGCCAGCAGCCGAGGACAGGGGGAAACCGGGGAGCTGTTTTTT.

This chain joins TRBV5-1 and TRBJ1-4, with TRBD1 identical over 7 bases. The J segment lost 7 bases and the V segment lost 1 base, leaving 7 bases of the junction unmatched. The CDR3 covers 15 residues. The germline V gene has CDR1 SGHRS and CDR2 YFSETQ. The CDR3 DNA sequence: TGCGCCAGCAGCTTGCAAGGCAGGGGGTTTGAAAAACTGTTTTTT. Its translation: CASSLQGRGFEKLFF.

In the case of this clone: Additional DNA sequences in this sample encode the identical CDR3. The CDR3 reads CASSYSRDRAYGYTF. The CDR3 DNA follows: TGTGCCAGCAGTTACTCGAGGGACAGGGCATATGGCTACACCTTC. This chain joins TRBV6-5 and TRBJ1-2; 9 nucleotides agree with TRBD1. Germline V gene data show CDR1 as MNHEY and CDR2 as SVGAGI. The CDR3 is 15 amino acids. With 0 bases clipped from V and 5 bases from J, the junction kept 4 bases outside the gene matches.